This T cell receptor beta chain stems from a study of metastatic and nonmetastatic thyroid tumors. Across the study: Thyroid patients, malignant and benign, had repertoires compared across blood and tumor or nodule tissue.

Authors' data handling: A distant-metastasis classifier for papillary thyroid cancer was built using CDR3 differences across clinicopathological groups. TCRdb redid the clone calls on the PCR reads using MiXCR. These V and J calls originate from TCRdb's pipeline instead of the authors' own analysis. Found here are just under 60,000 clones, 15% to 20% of them singletons; the top ten hold roughly 10%. This CDR3 has 15 residues. Germline CDR1 reads SGHRS; CDR2 reads YFSETQ. Study results and limitations: A significant increase in TCR beta diversity was reportedly seen in malignant thyroid tumors relative to benign nodules, in blood and tumor.

Prior to thyroid surgery, none of the patients had received any treatment. Of note for this clone: The antigen is unknown. An end of the junction differs from the germline gene, which may be a read error.

The chain uses TRBV5-1 and TRBJ1-3; no firm D call. The TCR comes from a male donor with papillary thyroid cancer or a benign thyroid nodule (not recorded which). Some clones in this sample may be carry-over from other donors' samples. The specimen was blood. The CDR3 DNA reads TGCGCCAGCAGCTTGGCCGAGGGCTCTGTAAACACCATATATTTT. This encodes CASSLAEGSVNTIYF.